Listed below are T cell receptor beta chains from one sample, sequenced in a study of regulatory T cells in long-lasting Graves disease. In TCRdb, the multiplex PCR reads were re-called with MiXCR into one record per CDR3 protein. This sample has a few hundred thousand distinct CDR3 sequences, with 20% to 25% found just once. The input for sequencing was peripheral blood mononuclear cells (PBMCs), taken when the disease was refractory, from a patient treated with antithyroid drugs. Source of these receptors: a woman in her 40s with Graves disease. CDR3s include the opening cysteine and the closing phenylalanine or tryptophan. D genes are given only for firm matches. Some rows mark clone size as missing; the rest say once, few, many or name a class of expanded clone.

J gene: TRBJ2-2; V gene: TRBV7-9; clone size: -; D gene: -; CDR3 protein: CASIPGWAANTGELFF; CDR3 DNA: TGTGCCAGCATTCCTGGGTGGGCAGCGAACACCGGGGAGCTGTTTTTT
J gene: TRBJ2-7; V gene: TRBV28; clone size: many; D gene: -; CDR3 protein: CASSLSRQEQYF; CDR3 DNA: TGTGCCAGCAGTTTATCGAGACAGGAGCAGTACTTC
J gene: TRBJ2-5; V gene: TRBV5-6; clone size: many; D gene: TRBD2; CDR3 protein: CASSLVGLAGGQETQYF; CDR3 DNA: TGTGCCAGCAGCTTGGTGGGACTAGCGGGAGGACAAGAGACCCAGTACTTC
J gene: TRBJ2-7; V gene: TRBV7-9; clone size: many; D gene: TRBD1; CDR3 protein: CASSPQQGPWALHLTYEQYF; CDR3 DNA: TGTGCCAGCAGCCCTCAACAGGGGCCTTGGGCTCTGCACCTAACCTACGAGCAGTACTTC
J gene: TRBJ2-5; V gene: TRBV28; clone size: many; D gene: -; CDR3 protein: CASSSGTAPETQYF; CDR3 DNA: TGTGCCAGCAGCTCCGGAACAGCGCCGGAGACCCAGTACTTC
J gene: TRBJ2-1; V gene: TRBV5-6; clone size: -; D gene: -; CDR3 protein: CASGKLGTRDEQFF; CDR3 DNA: TGTGCCAGCGGTAAATTAGGGACGAGAGATGAGCAGTTCTTC
J gene: TRBJ1-1; V gene: TRBV12-3/TRBV12-4; clone size: many; D gene: -; CDR3 protein: CASSRMRTEAFF; CDR3 DNA: TGTGCCAGCAGCAGGATGAGGACTGAAGCTTTCTTT
J gene: TRBJ1-1; V gene: TRBV9; clone size: -; D gene: -; CDR3 protein: CASSVSGYTEAFF; CDR3 DNA: TGTGCCAGCAGCGTATCAGGATACACTGAAGCTTTCTTT
J gene: TRBJ1-1; V gene: TRBV5-5; clone size: -; D gene: TRBD1; CDR3 protein: CASRSLTGVNTEAFF; CDR3 DNA: TGTGCCAGCAGATCCCTGACAGGGGTGAACACTGAAGCTTTCTTT
J gene: TRBJ2-2; V gene: TRBV30; clone size: few; D gene: -; CDR3 protein: CAWSSYIGELFF; CDR3 DNA: TGTGCCTGGAGTTCCTATATCGGGGAGCTGTTTTTT
J gene: TRBJ2-7; V gene: TRBV5-1; clone size: few; D gene: -; CDR3 protein: CASSLQWDHYEQYF; CDR3 DNA: TGCGCCAGCAGCTTGCAATGGGATCACTACGAGCAGTACTTC
J gene: TRBJ1-6; V gene: TRBV28; clone size: -; D gene: -; CDR3 protein: CASSSGQSYNSPLHF; CDR3 DNA: TGTGCCAGCAGTTCTGGACAGAGCTATAATTCACCCCTCCACTTT
J gene: TRBJ2-3; V gene: TRBV6-1; clone size: -; D gene: -; CDR3 protein: CASSDVTGTTDTQYF; CDR3 DNA: TGTGCCAGCAGTGATGTCACAGGGACGACAGATACGCAGTATTTT
J gene: TRBJ2-2; V gene: TRBV5-1; clone size: few; D gene: -; CDR3 protein: CASSFTHRTGELFF; CDR3 DNA: TGCGCCAGCAGCTTTACCCACAGAACCGGGGAGCTGTTTTTT
J gene: TRBJ1-3; V gene: TRBV27; clone size: -; D gene: -; CDR3 protein: CASFRGAAGNTIYF; CDR3 DNA: TGTGCCAGCTTTAGGGGGGCCGCTGGAAACACCATATATTTT
J gene: TRBJ1-1; V gene: TRBV19; clone size: -; D gene: -; CDR3 protein: CASSPVLNTEAFF; CDR3 DNA: TGTGCCAGTAGTCCAGTTCTGAACACTGAAGCTTTCTTT
J gene: TRBJ2-7; V gene: TRBV6-2/TRBV6-3; clone size: few; D gene: TRBD2; CDR3 protein: CASTRAGREIGRDDEQYF; CDR3 DNA: TGTGCCAGCACCCGCGCCGGGCGGGAGATAGGGCGCGACGACGAGCAGTACTTC
J gene: TRBJ2-2; V gene: TRBV3-1; clone size: many; D gene: TRBD2; CDR3 protein: CASSQRSGITGELFF; CDR3 DNA: TGTGCCAGCAGCCAGCGCAGCGGGATTACCGGGGAGCTGTTTTTT
J gene: TRBJ1-5; V gene: TRBV19; clone size: -; D gene: -; CDR3 protein: CASSLRPGARDQPQHF; CDR3 DNA: TGTGCCAGTAGCCTACGCCCGGGGGCGAGGGATCAGCCCCAGCATTTT
J gene: TRBJ2-7; V gene: TRBV3-1; clone size: -; D gene: TRBD1; CDR3 protein: CASSQGGQGKGEQYF; CDR3 DNA: TGTGCCAGCAGCCAAGGGGGACAGGGGAAAGGCGAGCAGTACTTC
J gene: TRBJ1-2; V gene: TRBV7-2; clone size: many; D gene: -; CDR3 protein: CASSFGSTENYGYTF; CDR3 DNA: TGTGCCAGCAGCTTCGGATCGACAGAAAACTATGGCTACACCTTC
J gene: TRBJ2-3; V gene: TRBV7-3; clone size: -; D gene: -; CDR3 protein: CASSSKFDERTDTQYF; CDR3 DNA: TGTGCCAGCAGCTCCAAGTTCGATGAGCGCACAGATACGCAGTATTTT
J gene: TRBJ2-5; V gene: TRBV19; clone size: few; D gene: TRBD2; CDR3 protein: CASSWASGSQETQYF; CDR3 DNA: TGTGCCAGTAGTTGGGCTAGCGGGAGCCAAGAGACCCAGTACTTC
J gene: TRBJ2-1; V gene: TRBV7-6; clone size: -; D gene: -; CDR3 protein: CASSQGDWQFF; CDR3 DNA: TGTGCCAGCAGCCAAGGTGATTGGCAGTTCTTC
J gene: TRBJ2-2; V gene: TRBV6-2/TRBV6-3; clone size: few; D gene: -; CDR3 protein: CASNNFVDTGELFF; CDR3 DNA: TGTGCCAGCAACAATTTCGTGGATACCGGGGAGCTGTTTTTT
J gene: TRBJ2-5; V gene: TRBV5-6; clone size: few; D gene: -; CDR3 protein: CASSPGLPETQYF; CDR3 DNA: TGTGCCAGCAGCCCAGGACTCCCGGAGACCCAGTACTTC
J gene: TRBJ2-2; V gene: TRBV20-1; clone size: -; D gene: TRBD2; CDR3 protein: CSARKGLAGVGTGELFF; CDR3 DNA: TGCAGTGCTAGGAAGGGACTAGCGGGAGTGGGCACCGGGGAGCTGTTTTTT
J gene: TRBJ1-5; V gene: TRBV29-1; clone size: few; D gene: -; CDR3 protein: CSVLTSSNQPQHF; CDR3 DNA: TGCAGCGTTTTAACAAGTAGCAATCAGCCCCAGCATTTT
J gene: TRBJ2-7; V gene: TRBV20-1; clone size: -; D gene: -; CDR3 protein: CSARSFDRDLLEQYF; CDR3 DNA: TGCAGTGCTAGATCTTTCGACAGGGACTTACTCGAGCAGTACTTC
J gene: TRBJ1-4; V gene: TRBV5-1; clone size: many; D gene: TRBD1; CDR3 protein: CASSLSPGTGDEKLFF; CDR3 DNA: TGCGCCAGCAGCTTGTCGCCCGGGACAGGGGACGAAAAACTGTTTTTT
J gene: TRBJ2-7; V gene: TRBV29-1; clone size: few; D gene: TRBD1; CDR3 protein: CSVIGQGAGEQYF; CDR3 DNA: TGCAGCGTCATTGGACAGGGGGCGGGCGAGCAGTACTTC
J gene: TRBJ1-5; V gene: TRBV27; clone size: -; D gene: -; CDR3 protein: CASSPLRGTDPQHF; CDR3 DNA: TGTGCCAGCAGCCCCCTGAGGGGAACCGACCCCCAGCATTTT
J gene: TRBJ2-7; V gene: TRBV28; clone size: many; D gene: TRBD1; CDR3 protein: CASSPGQGGHEQYF; CDR3 DNA: TGTGCCAGCAGCCCGGGACAGGGGGGACACGAGCAGTACTTC
J gene: TRBJ1-5; V gene: TRBV6-5; clone size: -; D gene: TRBD1; CDR3 protein: CASSYPLTTGVYSNQPQHF; CDR3 DNA: TGTGCCAGCAGTTACCCCCTAACTACAGGGGTTTATAGCAATCAGCCCCAGCATTTT
J gene: TRBJ1-6; V gene: TRBV28; clone size: many; D gene: -; CDR3 protein: CASIQTGFRSGSPLHF; CDR3 DNA: TGTGCCAGCATCCAAACAGGGTTTCGTTCCGGTTCACCCCTCCACTTT
J gene: TRBJ2-4; V gene: TRBV5-1; clone size: few; D gene: -; CDR3 protein: CASSLGRENIQYF; CDR3 DNA: TGCGCCAGCAGCTTGGGAAGGGAAAACATTCAGTACTTC
J gene: TRBJ2-7; V gene: TRBV29-1; clone size: many; D gene: TRBD2; CDR3 protein: CSVSSGSLSYEQYF; CDR3 DNA: TGCAGCGTTTCTAGCGGGAGTCTCTCCTACGAGCAGTACTTC
J gene: TRBJ2-7; V gene: TRBV14; clone size: -; D gene: TRBD1; CDR3 protein: CASGQGSEQYF; CDR3 DNA: TGTGCCAGCGGACAGGGTTCCGAGCAGTACTTC
J gene: TRBJ2-7; V gene: TRBV3-1; clone size: -; D gene: -; CDR3 protein: CASSQDFAGRNEQYF; CDR3 DNA: TGTGCCAGCAGCCAAGATTTTGCGGGACGTAACGAGCAGTACTTC
J gene: TRBJ2-5; V gene: TRBV7-9; clone size: few; D gene: TRBD1; CDR3 protein: CASSYSPHRGWEETQYF; CDR3 DNA: TGTGCCAGCAGCTACTCCCCTCACAGGGGGTGGGAAGAGACCCAGTACTTC
J gene: TRBJ1-5; V gene: TRBV27; clone size: -; D gene: TRBD1; CDR3 protein: CASSSLTGLQPQHF; CDR3 DNA: TGTGCCAGCAGTTCCTTGACAGGGCTTCAGCCCCAGCATTTT
J gene: TRBJ2-5; V gene: TRBV5-1; clone size: -; D gene: -; CDR3 protein: CASSFYGTQETQYF; CDR3 DNA: TGCGCCAGCAGCTTTTACGGGACCCAAGAGACCCAGTACTTC
J gene: TRBJ2-5; V gene: TRBV20-1; clone size: many; D gene: TRBD2; CDR3 protein: CSEASGETQYF; CDR3 DNA: TGCAGTGAGGCTAGCGGGGAGACCCAGTACTTC
J gene: TRBJ1-4; V gene: TRBV2; clone size: many; D gene: -; CDR3 protein: CASSALGNANEKLFF; CDR3 DNA: TGTGCCAGCAGTGCCCTTGGGAACGCTAATGAAAAACTGTTTTTT
J gene: TRBJ2-5; V gene: TRBV3-1; clone size: -; D gene: TRBD1; CDR3 protein: CASSQDGQGGETQYF; CDR3 DNA: TGTGCCAGCAGCCAAGACGGACAAGGGGGCGAGACCCAGTACTTC
J gene: TRBJ1-4; V gene: TRBV7-9; clone size: many; D gene: -; CDR3 protein: CASSLRTSNVEKLFF; CDR3 DNA: TGTGCCAGCAGCTTGCGGACTTCCAACGTTGAAAAACTGTTTTTT
J gene: TRBJ2-7; V gene: TRBV20-1; clone size: -; D gene: TRBD1; CDR3 protein: CSASSGTGSSYEQYF; CDR3 DNA: TGCAGTGCTTCATCCGGGACAGGGAGCTCCTACGAGCAGTACTTC
J gene: TRBJ1-5; V gene: TRBV29-1; clone size: -; D gene: TRBD1; CDR3 protein: CSVGTGGSQQPQHF; CDR3 DNA: TGCAGCGTTGGGACAGGGGGCTCGCAGCAGCCCCAGCATTTT
J gene: TRBJ2-7; V gene: TRBV3-1; clone size: -; D gene: TRBD2; CDR3 protein: CASSQGSGSYEQYF; CDR3 DNA: TGTGCCAGCAGCCAAGGTAGCGGGAGCTACGAGCAGTACTTC
J gene: TRBJ1-5; V gene: TRBV27; clone size: -; D gene: -; CDR3 protein: CASSLRRAGSNQPQHF; CDR3 DNA: TGTGCCAGCAGTTTAAGGCGGGCAGGGAGCAATCAGCCCCAGCATTTT
J gene: TRBJ2-5; V gene: TRBV3-1; clone size: -; D gene: TRBD1; CDR3 protein: CASSPRTGTQETQYF; CDR3 DNA: TGTGCCAGCAGCCCGCGGACAGGGACCCAAGAGACCCAGTACTTC
J gene: TRBJ2-2; V gene: TRBV7-9; clone size: few; D gene: TRBD2; CDR3 protein: CASSYSGSLGELFF; CDR3 DNA: TGTGCCAGCAGCTATAGCGGGAGCCTCGGGGAGCTGTTTTTT
J gene: TRBJ1-5; V gene: TRBV6-1; clone size: many; D gene: -; CDR3 protein: CASTHPSQPQHF; CDR3 DNA: TGTGCCAGCACTCACCCCAGTCAGCCCCAGCATTTT
J gene: TRBJ2-2; V gene: TRBV6-1; clone size: -; D gene: -; CDR3 protein: CASRPYSLTGELFF; CDR3 DNA: TGTGCCAGCAGACCCTATTCGTTGACCGGGGAGCTGTTTTTT
J gene: TRBJ1-5; V gene: TRBV27; clone size: few; D gene: -; CDR3 protein: CASSLTWALEGNQPQHF; CDR3 DNA: TGTGCCAGCAGTTTAACCTGGGCACTGGAAGGGAATCAGCCCCAGCATTTT
J gene: TRBJ2-7; V gene: TRBV27; clone size: few; D gene: -; CDR3 protein: CASSFTARTYEQYF; CDR3 DNA: TGTGCCAGCAGTTTTACGGCCAGGACCTACGAGCAGTACTTC
J gene: TRBJ1-1; V gene: TRBV20-1; clone size: many; D gene: -; CDR3 protein: CSASDWMTFF; CDR3 DNA: TGCAGTGCTTCAGACTGGATGACTTTCTTT
J gene: TRBJ1-3; V gene: TRBV28; clone size: few; D gene: -; CDR3 protein: CASSFLSERTSLSSGNTIYF; CDR3 DNA: TGTGCCAGCAGTTTTTTATCGGAAAGGACAAGCCTCAGCTCTGGAAACACCATATATTTT
J gene: TRBJ2-6; V gene: TRBV5-1; clone size: -; D gene: -; CDR3 protein: CASGLGSYSRGGANVLTF; CDR3 DNA: TGCGCCAGCGGCCTGGGAAGTTACTCAAGGGGGGGGGCCAACGTCCTGACTTTC
J gene: TRBJ2-7; V gene: TRBV5-5; clone size: few; D gene: -; CDR3 protein: CASSFIGFGEQYF; CDR3 DNA: TGTGCCAGCAGCTTTATAGGCTTCGGCGAGCAGTACTTC